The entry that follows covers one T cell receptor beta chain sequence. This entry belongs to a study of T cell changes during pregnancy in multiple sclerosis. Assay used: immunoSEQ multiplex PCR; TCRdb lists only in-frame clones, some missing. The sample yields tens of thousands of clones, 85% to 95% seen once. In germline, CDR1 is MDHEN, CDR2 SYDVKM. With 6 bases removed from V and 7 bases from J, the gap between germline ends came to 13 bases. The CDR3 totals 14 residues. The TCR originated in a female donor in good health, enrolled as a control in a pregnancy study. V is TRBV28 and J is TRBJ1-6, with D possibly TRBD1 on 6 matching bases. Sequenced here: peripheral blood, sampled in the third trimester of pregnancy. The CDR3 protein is CASRPTGWNSPLHF. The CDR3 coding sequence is TGTGCCAGCAGACCTACAGGGTGGAATTCACCCCTCCACTTT.